This record covers a single T cell receptor (beta chain). Other DNA sequences within the sample encode an identical CDR3. The record originates from a study of blood T cell repertoires in COVID-19. Individuals aged about 18 to 95 years were recruited from approximately 22 US areas. Germline V gives CDR1 SGHRS, CDR2 YFSETQ. V lost 0 bases to trimming and J lost 4 bases, with 5 bases between them. The CDR3 consists of 13 residues. Clones were sequenced by immunoSEQ multiplex PCR, and TCRdb holds only the in-frame ones, with some missing. The profile shows some 270,000 clones, about 89% of them singletons.

The TCR comes from a woman in her forties who had recovered from COVID-19. Sequenced input: PBMCs or T cells enriched from blood (not recorded which). The V and J genes are TRBV5-1 and TRBJ1-5, with a weak D call TRBD1 (5 bases). Written as DNA, the CDR3 is TGCGCCAGCAGCTTGGCAGGGAATCAGCCCCAGCATTTT. Protein sequence: CASSLAGNQPQHF.